The rows below give T cell receptor beta chains drawn from one sample of a study of T cells in Graves' hyperthyroidism and ophthalmopathy. TCRdb analysed the multiplex PCR reads with MiXCR anew, one entry per CDR3 protein. The table records about 400,000 distinct CDR3 sequences, 25% of them present only once. What was sequenced was blood. These receptors all stem from a man in his fifties or sixties with Graves' hyperthyroidism. The CDR3 runs from the conserved cysteine through the conserved F or W. Each record gives: CDR3 length, V gene, D gene, clone size, J gene, CDR3 protein, CDR3 DNA. A D gene is named only where the DNA matches it firmly. The size of a clone is reported for some rows only, either as once, few or many, or as a class for expanded clones.

13	TRBV7-2	.	many	TRBJ1-2	CASSPGMLYGYTF	TGTGCCAGCAGCCCTGGAATGCTATATGGCTACACCTTC
15	TRBV2	.	.	TRBJ2-7	CASSSAGVGTYEQYF	TGTGCCAGCAGTTCCGCGGGCGTGGGTACCTACGAGCAGTACTTC
13	TRBV2	.	many	TRBJ2-5	CASSGQLQETQYF	TGTGCCAGCAGTGGACAGCTACAAGAGACCCAGTACTTC
15	TRBV2	.	few	TRBJ1-5	CASSGGSFSEQPQHF	TGTGCCAGCAGTGGGGGGTCCTTCTCGGAACAGCCCCAGCATTTT
14	TRBV5-1	.	few	TRBJ2-5	CASSSLIREKTQYF	TGCGCCAGCAGCTCCCTCATCCGGGAGAAGACCCAGTACTTC
16	TRBV7-3	.	few	TRBJ2-3	CASSLDFGRVADTQYF	TGTGCCAGCAGCTTGGATTTCGGGAGAGTCGCAGATACGCAGTATTTT
14	TRBV20-1	.	.	TRBJ2-1	CSARDGQGGDEQFF	TGCAGTGCTAGAGACGGACAGGGAGGGGATGAGCAGTTCTTC
14	TRBV19	.	.	TRBJ1-2	CASSIDYSYYGYTF	TGTGCCAGTAGTATAGATTACAGTTACTATGGCTACACCTTC
14	TRBV29-1	.	.	TRBJ1-2	CSVLQANTNYGYTF	TGCAGCGTCCTACAGGCGAACACAAACTATGGCTACACCTTC
14	TRBV24-1	.	.	TRBJ2-5	CATSEAGYEETQYF	TGTGCCACCAGTGAGGCAGGGTATGAAGAGACCCAGTACTTC
16	TRBV28	TRBD2	many	TRBJ2-3	CASSRPGLAPRDTQYF	TGTGCCAGCAGCAGACCGGGACTAGCGCCTCGGGATACGCAGTATTTT
15	TRBV30	.	few	TRBJ1-3	CAWRKWGGSGNTIYF	TGTGCCTGGAGGAAATGGGGAGGCTCTGGAAACACCATATATTTT
13	TRBV11-2	.	once	TRBJ1-3	CASSFFGGNTIYF	TGTGCCAGCAGCTTCTTTGGTGGAAACACCATATATTTT
14	TRBV20-1	TRBD1	few	TRBJ2-3	CSARDRIRTDTQYF	TGCAGTGCTAGGGACAGGATCCGCACAGATACGCAGTATTTT
16	TRBV15	TRBD2	many	TRBJ2-5	CATSGIQRERGETQYF	TGTGCCACCAGCGGGATTCAGCGGGAGAGGGGGGAGACCCAGTACTTC
13	TRBV27	.	.	TRBJ1-1	CASRPTGGTEAFF	TGTGCCAGCAGACCGACTGGGGGGACTGAAGCTTTCTTT
13	TRBV7-8	.	.	TRBJ2-7	CASSQVLGYEQYF	TGCGCCAGCAGCCAAGTATTGGGCTACGAGCAGTACTTC
14	TRBV5-1	TRBD1	.	TRBJ1-2	CASRPGTGDYGYTF	TGCGCCAGCAGGCCCGGGACAGGGGACTATGGCTACACCTTC
14	TRBV19	.	.	TRBJ2-5	CASRARGSTETQHF	TGTGCCAGTAGAGCCAGGGGCTCTACGGAGACCCAGCACTTC
14	TRBV13	.	few	TRBJ2-7	CASSTLRGHYEQYF	TGTGCCAGCAGTACACTCAGGGGTCACTACGAGCAGTACTTC
15	TRBV19	TRBD2	.	TRBJ2-1	CASSRNSGGYNEQFF	TGTGCCAGTAGTAGAAATAGCGGGGGATACAATGAGCAGTTCTTC